The T cell receptor beta chain described here comes from a study of identical twins. Using its own MiXCR run on the 5' RACE reads, TCRdb lists one record per CDR3 protein. The sample lists 450,000 or so distinct CDR3 sequences, roughly 13% seen once, with approximately 1% in the top ten. The sample was also linked to a second study, of yellow fever vaccine responses in identical twins.

Sequencing input: CD4+ T cells sorted from blood. The receptor was isolated from a woman younger than 30 in good health.

CDR3 in DNA: TGCAGTGCTAGAGACTCCGGGACAGGGCCTGTGGAGACCCAGTACTTC. Translating gives CSARDSGTGPVETQYF. The chain couples TRBV20-1 to TRBJ2-5; 9 bases fit TRBD1. The germline gives CDR1 DFQATT, CDR2 SNEGSKA (reference sequence). V lost 0 bases, J lost 5 bases, and 10 bases stayed unmatched. CDR3 length: 16 residues.